The entry below describes one TCR beta chain. Its antigen is not known. This sample is drawn from a study of persistence of HIV-infected CD4 T cells. The libraries were made with immunoSEQ version 4 in survey mode. Data came from immunoSEQ multiplex PCR; TCRdb stores just in-frame clones and leaves some out. The data show around 20,000 clones, about four fifths seen once. The V end was cut by 4 bases, the J end by 7 bases, with 5 bases between. The CDR3 has 11 residues. Germline lookup yields CDR1 GTSNPN and CDR2 SVGIG (reference sequence). Cells were stimulated with CMV-infected fibroblast lysates at 10 ug/mL. Sorting selected CD4+ T cells upregulating both CD40 ligand and CD69. Undetectable plasma HIV-1 RNA below 50 copies/mL lasted at least 4 years.

The sequences come from CD4+ T cells sorted from PBMCs after roughly 19-hour stimulation, collected from a patient who received antiretroviral therapy. The chain is built from TRBV30 and TRBJ1-6; no clear D. The sequence was obtained from an adult man with HIV who was CMV-seropositive. The CDR3 bases are TGTGCCTGGACGGGAAATTCACCCCTCCACTTT. Its protein is CAWTGNSPLHF.